This TCR beta chain is drawn from a study of tissue T cells after allogeneic stem cell transplantation. A single count supports this clone. V dropped 3 bases and J dropped 2; count of bases not matched to a gene: 7. The germline CDR1 and CDR2 sequences are LGHNA and YNFKEQ. The CDR3 loop spans 17 amino acids. The table came from immunoSEQ multiplex PCR; TCRdb's copy has only in-frame clones and leaves some out. The repertoire holds 25,000 to 35,000 clones, 85% to 90% seen once, with around 3.5% in the top ten. The sequencing used blood, collected before transplantation. This chain connects TRBV4-2 to TRBJ2-6; 7 bases align to TRBD1. This clonotype was sampled from a woman aged 18-49 years who later had graft-versus-host disease after an allogeneic stem cell transplant. The CDR3 DNA reads as TGTGCCAGCAGCCAGGAATTAACAGGGGCTGGGGCCAACGTCCTGACTTTC. Protein product: CASSQELTGAGANVLTF.